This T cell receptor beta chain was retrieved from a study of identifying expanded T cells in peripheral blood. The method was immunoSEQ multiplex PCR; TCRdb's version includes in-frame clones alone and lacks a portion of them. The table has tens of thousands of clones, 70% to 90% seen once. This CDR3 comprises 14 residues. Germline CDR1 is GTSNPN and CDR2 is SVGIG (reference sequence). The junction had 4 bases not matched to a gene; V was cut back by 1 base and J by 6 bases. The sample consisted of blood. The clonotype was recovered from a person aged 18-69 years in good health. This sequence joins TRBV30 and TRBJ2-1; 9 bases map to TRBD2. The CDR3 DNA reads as TGTGCCTGGAGTGAACTAGCGGGCGCCAATGAGCAGTTCTTC. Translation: CAWSELAGANEQFF.